This T cell receptor (beta chain) is from a study of regulatory T cells in long-lasting Graves disease. Study results and caveats: Persistent disease samples used TRBV28, TRBJ1-2 and TRBJ2-5 preferentially. Samples came from peripheral blood alone, without thyroid tissue.

For TCR beta, libraries came from iRepertoire HTBI primers and Arm-PCR of CDR3 regions. From the multiplex PCR reads, TCRdb called clonotypes with MiXCR, one entry per CDR3 protein. The sample lists roughly 350,000 distinct CDR3 sequences, around 15% occurring once. The table lists this clonotype with many counts. Its antigen is as yet unknown. Germline V lookup: CDR1 SEHNR, CDR2 FQNEAQ (reference sequence). The CDR3 has 15 amino acids. V trimming: 5 bases; J trimming: 6 bases; junction bases outside the gene matches: 8. The time point: newly diagnosed GD, antithyroid drugs for less than 3 months. PBMC RNA was the source of the TCR library. These same data were also listed under a study on T cells in Graves' hyperthyroidism and ophthalmopathy. That paper states: Diagnosis of hyperthyroidism was new in patients aged 18 to 65, and its duration was under 2 months.

The chain links TRBV7-9 to TRBJ2-1; 9 positions agree with TRBD2. This receptor was taken from a woman in her late teens or twenties with Graves disease. The sequencing used peripheral blood mononuclear cells (PBMCs), collected at new diagnosis, from a patient treated with antithyroid drugs. CDR3 region: CASSLEGTSSNEQFF. In DNA, the CDR3 is TGTGCCAGCAGCCTAGAGGGGACTAGCTCCAATGAGCAGTTCTTC.